One and the same sample provided the 18 T cell receptor beta chains below, sequenced in a study of control samples from healthy donors and cancer patients. Using immunoSEQ multiplex PCR, the repertoire was profiled, and TCRdb retains in-frame clones only, with some absent. This table has some 200,000 clones, around 92% appearing once. Sequenced sample: blood. The receptors come from a woman in her twenties or thirties in good health.

The chain has TRBV10-1 and TRBJ2-7; no clear D. Between the trimmed V and J ends, which lost 3 bases and 0 bases, there was a span of 9 bases. This CDR3 is built from 14 residues. The germline gives CDR1 WNHNN, CDR2 SYGVQD (reference sequence). CDR3 residues: CASSDPHSSYEQYF. The CDR3 DNA reads TGCGCCAGCAGTGACCCCCACAGCTCCTACGAGCAGTACTTC.

The count of this clone is one. Other DNA sequences from this sample encode an identical CDR3 as well. V and J are TRBV2 and TRBJ2-7; D is unclear. The germline CDR1 and CDR2 sequences are SNHLY and FYNNEI. V was pared by 4 bases and J by 3 bases, with 4 bases between. The CDR3 is 11 residues long. The CDR3 reads CASSAGYEQYF. The CDR3, as DNA: TGTGCCAGCAGTGCGGGCTACGAGCAGTACTTC. Full variable domain (remainder filled in from reference TRBV2 and TRBJ2-7): EPEVTQTPSHQVTQMGQEVILRCVPISNHLYFYWYRQILGQKVEFLVSFYNNEISEKSEIFDDQFSVERPDGSNFTLKIRSTKLEDSAMYFCASSAGYEQYFGPGTRLTVT.

The rearrangement joins TRBV6-1 to TRBJ1-1; 8 bases fit TRBD1. Looked up from germline, CDR1 is MNHNS and CDR2 is SASEGT. The CDR3 has 15 amino acids. J lost 5 bases, V lost 1 base, and 6 bases had no gene match. This CDR3 is CASSEGDRGGTEAFF. Written as DNA, the CDR3 is TGTGCCAGCAGTGAAGGAGACAGGGGCGGAACTGAAGCTTTCTTT.

This clone showed up just a few times. Distinct nucleotide sequences in the sample also encode this CDR3. The rearrangement uses TRBV6-1 and TRBJ2-3; 8 nucleotides line up with TRBD2. The CDR3 length is 15 residues. The germline V gene encodes CDR1 MNHNS and CDR2 SASEGT. With 3 bases clipped from V and 0 bases from J, the junction kept 2 bases outside the gene matches. The CDR3 DNA is TGTGCCAGCAGTGAGTTAGCGGGAAGCACAGATACGCAGTATTTT. The encoded protein is CASSELAGSTDTQYF.

The V gene is TRBV2, the J gene TRBJ1-1, with D hard to call. V lost 7 bases to trimming and J lost 12 bases, with 15 bases between them. The CDR3 is made up of 11 amino acids. Germline V gene sequence: CDR1 SNHLY, CDR2 FYNNEI. The CDR3 DNA follows: TGTGCCAGCACCCCCCAGAGGGTCCCTTTCTTT. Protein: CASTPQRVPFF.

The V and J genes are TRBV7-2 and TRBJ2-1; 8 bases agree with TRBD2. After removal of 2 bases from V and 6 bases from J, the junction contained 9 bases not matched to a gene. The germline CDR1 and CDR2 sequences are SGHTA and FQGNSA. The CDR3 length is 16 residues. The CDR3 DNA sequence: TGTGCCAGCAGCTTATCCGGGACTAGTATGACCAATGAGCAGTTCTTC. The encoded protein is CASSLSGTSMTNEQFF. Full variable domain (missing parts from reference TRBV7-2 and TRBJ2-1): GAGVSQSPSNKVTEKGKDVELRCDPISGHTALYWYRQSLGQGLEFLIYFQGNSAPDKSGLPSDRFSAERTGGSVSTLTIQRTQQEDSAVYLCASSLSGTSMTNEQFFGPGTRLTVL.

The V and J genes are TRBV19 and TRBJ2-7; 7 bases match TRBD1. Germline values: CDR1 LNHDA, CDR2 SQIVND (reference sequence). V lost 4 bases and J lost 2; bases outside the gene matches: 2. This CDR3 spans 13 amino acids. The CDR3 region is CASSTQGAYEQYF. The CDR3 DNA reads TGTGCCAGTAGTACCCAGGGGGCCTACGAGCAGTACTTC. The full variable domain, completed using reference TRBV19 and TRBJ2-7, is DGGITQSPKYLFRKEGQNVTLSCEQNLNHDAMYWYRQDPGQGLRLIYYSQIVNDFQKGDIAEGYSVSREKKESFPLTVTSAQKNPTAFYLCASSTQGAYEQYFGPGTRLTVT.

For this clone: The junction departs from the called germline gene at one end, perhaps through a read error. The V and J genes are TRBV6-4 and TRBJ2-3; 10 positions match TRBD2. This CDR3 is 15 amino acids long. Germline lookup yields CDR1 MRHNA and CDR2 SNTAGT. The chain's CDR3 is CASSDLAGGTNTQYF. The DNA for the CDR3 is TGTGCCAGCAGTGATTTAGCGGGGGGCACAAATACGCAGTATTTT.

This clone was detected only once. The V and J genes are TRBV12-3 or TRBV12-4 and TRBJ1-4; D possibly corresponds to TRBD1 (5 bases). The CDR3 has 13 residues. V lost 4 bases and J lost 3, with 6 bases in between. The CDR3 sequence: CASSWGANEKLFF. The CDR3, as DNA: TGTGCCAGCAGTTGGGGGGCTAATGAAAAACTGTTTTTT.

J is TRBJ2-1 and V is TRBV11-3; TRBD2 is a possible D gene (6 bases). Trimming cost V 2 bases and J 5 bases, with 10 bases left between them. CDR1 SGHNT and CDR2 YENEEA come from the germline V gene. The CDR3 loop spans 14 amino acids. Here the CDR3 DNA reads TGTGCCAGCAGCTTATGGGGCGGGAACAATGAGCAGTTCTTC. This gives the protein CASSLWGGNNEQFF.

As concerns this clone: Other nucleotide sequences from this sample produce the same CDR3. The chain couples TRBV6-5 to TRBJ1-2, with 10 bases lining up with TRBD1. The CDR3 totals 13 residues. Trimming cost V 2 bases and J 7 bases; bases outside gene matches: 1. CDR1 and CDR2 from the germline V gene are MNHEY and SVGAGI. CDR3 region: CASSYGQGGGYTF. CDR3 DNA: TGTGCCAGCAGTTACGGACAGGGGGGTGGCTACACCTTC.

The chain combines TRBV15 with TRBJ2-5; 8 bases are a match to TRBD2. The CDR3 sequence is 15 residues long. Germline V CDR1 and CDR2: LNHNV, YYDKDF (reference sequence). V dropped 0 bases and J dropped 4; count of bases not matched to a gene: 4. CDR3 in amino acids: CATSRDRGGLETQYF. The CDR3 DNA reads as TGTGCCACCAGCAGAGACCGGGGGGGACTAGAGACCCAGTACTTC.

This chain connects TRBV18 to TRBJ1-4, with TRBD1 matching 7 bases. The germline gives CDR1 KGHSH, CDR2 LQKENI. The ends lost 8 bases at V and 3 bases at J; junction bases unmatched: 6. The CDR3 has 14 residues. The CDR3: CASRQGSSNEKLFF. The CDR3 coding sequence is TGTGCCAGCCGACAGGGAAGTTCTAATGAAAAACTGTTTTTT. Combining the CDR3 with reference TRBV18 and TRBJ1-4 gives the whole variable domain NAGVMQNPRHLVRRRGQEARLRCSPMKGHSHVYWYRQLPEEGLKFMVYLQKENIIDESGMPKERFSAEFPKEGPSILRIQQVVRGDSAAYFCASRQGSSNEKLFFGSGTQLSVL.

J is TRBJ1-6 and V is TRBV12-3 or TRBV12-4, with D hard to call. This CDR3 region has 13 residues. Trimming removed 5 bases at V and 7 bases at J, with 9 bases between. The CDR3 DNA is TGTGCCAGCAGTCCCAGAGGAAATTCACCCCTCCACTTT. This translates into CASSPRGNSPLHF.

The chain joins TRBV5-5 to TRBJ1-1; TRBD1 aligns across 7 bases. Germline V lookup: CDR1 SGHKS, CDR2 YYEKEE (reference sequence). The CDR3 has 14 amino acids. J lost 2 bases, V lost 3 bases, and 4 bases had no gene match. DNA of the CDR3: TGTGCCAGCAGCTCGACAGGGACCAACACTGAAGCTTTCTTT. Its translation is CASSSTGTNTEAFF.

The rearrangement links TRBV2 to TRBJ2-7; the match to TRBD1 covers 9 bases. CDR3 length: 15 residues. Trimming took 7 bases from V and 1 from J; bases not matched to a gene: 8. From germline, CDR1 is SNHLY and CDR2 FYNNEI. In nucleotides, the CDR3 is TGTGCCAGCACGGGACAGGGTGTCAGGTCCTACGAGCAGTACTTC. Encoded protein: CASTGQGVRSYEQYF. Combining the CDR3 with reference TRBV2 and TRBJ2-7 gives the whole variable domain EPEVTQTPSHQVTQMGQEVILRCVPISNHLYFYWYRQILGQKVEFLVSFYNNEISEKSEIFDDQFSVERPDGSNFTLKIRSTKLEDSAMYFCASTGQGVRSYEQYFGPGTRLTVT.

The CDR3 protein is CASSDGLAGTDTQYF. As DNA, the CDR3 is TGTGCCAGCAGTGATGGACTAGCGGGCACAGATACGCAGTATTTT. The chain carries TRBV6-4 and TRBJ2-3, with TRBD2 matching 10 bases. CDR1 and CDR2 (germline): MRHNA, SNTAGT. V lost 3 bases and J lost 1; bases outside the gene matches: 1. The CDR3 spans 15 residues.

The chain couples TRBV7-8 to TRBJ2-7; 12 bases are a match to TRBD2. This CDR3 has 15 residues. Germline CDR1 SGHVS, CDR2 FQNEAQ. V gave up 4 bases and J gave up 1 base; unmatched junction bases: 2. The CDR3 coding sequence is TGTGCCAGCAGCTCCGGGACTAGCGGGTCCTACGAGCAGTACTTC. This codes for CASSSGTSGSYEQYF.